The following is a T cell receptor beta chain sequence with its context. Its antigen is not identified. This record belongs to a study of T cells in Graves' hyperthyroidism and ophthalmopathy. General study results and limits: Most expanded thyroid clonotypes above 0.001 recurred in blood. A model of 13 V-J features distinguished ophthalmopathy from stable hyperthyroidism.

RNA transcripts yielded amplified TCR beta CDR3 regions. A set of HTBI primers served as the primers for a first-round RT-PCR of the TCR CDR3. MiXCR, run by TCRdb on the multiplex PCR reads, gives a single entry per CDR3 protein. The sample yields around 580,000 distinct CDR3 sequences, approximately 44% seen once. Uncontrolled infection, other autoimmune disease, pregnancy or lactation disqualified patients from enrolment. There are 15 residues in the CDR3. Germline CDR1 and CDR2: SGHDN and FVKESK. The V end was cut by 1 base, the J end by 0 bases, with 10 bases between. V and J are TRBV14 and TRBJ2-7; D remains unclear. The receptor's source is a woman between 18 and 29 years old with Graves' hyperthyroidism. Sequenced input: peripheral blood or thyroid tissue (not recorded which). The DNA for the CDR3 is TGTGCCAGCAGCCAAGGCCCCCAGACCTCCTACGAGCAGTACTTC. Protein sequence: CASSQGPQTSYEQYF.